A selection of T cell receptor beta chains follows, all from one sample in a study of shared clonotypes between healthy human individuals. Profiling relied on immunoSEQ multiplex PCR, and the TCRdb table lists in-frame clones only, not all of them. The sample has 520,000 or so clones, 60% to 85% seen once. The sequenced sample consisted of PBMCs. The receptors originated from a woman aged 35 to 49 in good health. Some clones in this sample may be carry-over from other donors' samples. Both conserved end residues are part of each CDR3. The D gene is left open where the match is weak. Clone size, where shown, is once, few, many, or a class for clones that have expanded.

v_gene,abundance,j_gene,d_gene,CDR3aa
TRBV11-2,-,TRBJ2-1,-,CASSLVVPRGEQFF
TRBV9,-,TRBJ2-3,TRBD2,CASSVDGRLADDTDTQYF
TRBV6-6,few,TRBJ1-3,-,CASSSQWDSGNTIYF
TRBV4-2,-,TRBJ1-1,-,CASSQDKAGEAFF
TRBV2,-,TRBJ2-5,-,CASSADRGRETQYF
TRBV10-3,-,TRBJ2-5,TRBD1,CAISPDRGETQYF
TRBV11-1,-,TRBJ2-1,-,CASSPLVGGLNNEQFF
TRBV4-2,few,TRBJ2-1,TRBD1,CASSQDLGQGGDEQFF
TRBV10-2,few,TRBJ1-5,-,CASSDDSYNQPQHF
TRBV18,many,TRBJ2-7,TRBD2,CASSGAREWYF
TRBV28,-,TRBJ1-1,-,CASRSGVITEAFF
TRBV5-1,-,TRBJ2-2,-,CASSLAGVTNTGELFF
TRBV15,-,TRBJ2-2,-,CATSRTGNTGELFF
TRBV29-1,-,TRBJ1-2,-,CSAGGGADYGYTF
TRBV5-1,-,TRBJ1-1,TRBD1,CASSPGQGSLNTEAFF
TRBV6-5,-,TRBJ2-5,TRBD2,CASSLDRGRGETQYF
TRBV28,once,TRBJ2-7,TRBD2,CASSYPGLQPYEQYF
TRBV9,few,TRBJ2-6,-,CASSYEIGAGANVLTF
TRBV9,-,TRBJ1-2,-,CASSGRTANLIYGYTF
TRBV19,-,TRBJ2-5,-,CASSIGGRGETQYF
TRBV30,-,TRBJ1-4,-,CAWSVSGSSEKLFF
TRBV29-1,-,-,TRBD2,CSVGPFSGGTYEQYF
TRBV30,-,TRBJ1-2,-,CAWSGGIYGYTF
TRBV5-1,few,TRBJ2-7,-,CASRGGEFTYEQYF
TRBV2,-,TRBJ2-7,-,CASGDSGLSYEQYF
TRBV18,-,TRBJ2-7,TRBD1,CASSPGQGAYEQYF
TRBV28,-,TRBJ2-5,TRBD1,CASRPQGGETQYF
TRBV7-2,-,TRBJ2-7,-,CASSSAGLSYEQYF
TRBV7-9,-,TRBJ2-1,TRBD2,CASSLVLVSLAGLYNEQFF